This entry lists 29 T cell receptor beta chains sequenced from one sample in a study of OX40 agonist ivuxolimab in advanced cancers. The protocol was immunoSEQ multiplex PCR, while the TCRdb copy is restricted to in-frame clones and leaves out a portion. The sample has around 100,000 clones, approximately 90% seen once. Source: CD4+ or CD8+ T cells sorted from blood, taken in a trial of the OX40 agonist ivuxolimab. Source of these receptors: an adult with an advanced solid tumor such as melanoma, head and neck, liver or kidney cancer.

This clone was picked up one time. The chain employs TRBV7-6 and TRBJ2-5; no definite D call. CDR1 and CDR2 from the germline V gene are SGHVS and FNYEAQ. Trimming cost V 0 bases and J 2 bases, with 7 bases left between them. CDR3 length equals 14 residues. The chain's CDR3 is CASSLAVGQETQYF. The CDR3 nucleotides read TGTGCCAGCAGCTTAGCGGTCGGGCAAGAGACCCAGTACTTC.

The rearrangement joins TRBV6-6 to TRBJ2-7; 9 nucleotides match TRBD2. The CDR3 runs 15 residues. Germline CDR1 reads MNHNY; CDR2 reads SVGAGI (reference sequence). The V and J ends lost 5 bases and 3 bases, in that order; junction bases with no gene match: 8. CDR3 DNA: TGTGCCAGCAGTGGCAGGGGAGCGGGGGGCTACGAGCAGTACTTC. Translation: CASSGRGAGGYEQYF.

The chain is built from TRBV5-8 and TRBJ2-2; 9 bases line up with TRBD1. The trim removed 7 bases at V and 4 bases at J, leaving 8 bases unmatched. CDR1 and CDR2 from the germline V gene are SGHTS and YDEGEE. This CDR3 comprises 15 residues. Here the CDR3 DNA reads TGTGCCAGCGAGCGGGGACAGGGTCCCACCGGGGAGCTGTTTTTT. Its translation is CASERGQGPTGELFF.

J is TRBJ2-7 and V is TRBV20-1; D is possibly TRBD2 (6 bases). The ends were cut back, 3 bases at V and 3 bases at J, with 6 bases in the middle. Germline V gives CDR1 DFQATT, CDR2 SNEGSKA (reference sequence). This CDR3 has 11 residues. In DNA form, the CDR3 reads TGCAGTGCTAGGCGGGGCTACGAGCAGTACTTC. Amino acids: CSARRGYEQYF.

This clone was seen once. The V and J genes are TRBV7-9 and TRBJ2-3, with D maybe TRBD1 (7 bases). V lost 5 bases and J lost 4, with 16 bases in between. This CDR3 is 15 amino acids long. CDR1 and CDR2 from the germline V gene are SEHNR and FQNEAQ (reference sequence). The CDR3 spells CASSILGGGADTQYF. Written as DNA, the CDR3 is TGTGCCAGCAGCATCTTAGGAGGGGGCGCAGATACGCAGTATTTT.

V gene TRBV5-1 combines with J gene TRBJ2-5; 14 nucleotides line up with TRBD2. This CDR3 is 18 amino acids long. J gave up 5 bases and V 4 bases, and 13 bases lay outside the gene matches. CDR1 SGHRS and CDR2 YFSETQ come from the germline V gene. The CDR3 loop is CASSPRTSGRNLPETQYF. CDR3 DNA sequence: TGCGCCAGCAGCCCCCGGACTAGCGGGAGGAACCTCCCGGAGACCCAGTACTTC.

The chain combines TRBV7-2 with TRBJ2-7, with 8 positions matching TRBD2. The junction had 1 base not matched to a gene; V was cut back by 0 bases and J by 0 bases. Germline V CDR1 and CDR2: SGHTA, FQGNSA. The CDR3 contains 15 residues. CDR3 loop: CASSLASGASYEQYF. CDR3 nucleotide sequence: TGTGCCAGCAGCTTAGCTAGCGGGGCCTCCTACGAGCAGTACTTC.

This CDR3 is CAWSVRVGGSYNSPLHF. The CDR3 DNA reads as TGTGCCTGGAGTGTACGTGTAGGGGGTTCCTATAATTCACCCCTCCACTTT. The chain employs TRBV30 and TRBJ1-6; possible D gene TRBD1, 6 bases. The CDR3 spans 17 residues. V lost 0 bases to trimming and J lost 1 base, with 13 bases between them. Per germline, CDR1 GTSNPN and CDR2 SVGIG (reference sequence).

V gene TRBV15 combines with J gene TRBJ1-5; TRBD1 might be the D (6 bases). The CDR3 has 21 residues. Trimming took 0 bases from V and 3 from J, leaving 27 bases between them. The germline gives CDR1 LNHNV, CDR2 YYDKDF (reference sequence). The chain's CDR3 is CATSRENVDPQGLGPNQPQHF. The DNA for the CDR3 is TGTGCCACCAGCAGAGAGAATGTCGATCCACAGGGCCTGGGGCCCAATCAGCCCCAGCATTTT. Based on the CDR3 plus reference TRBV15 and TRBJ1-5, the full variable domain is DAMVIQNPRYQVTQFGKPVTLSCSQTLNHNVMYWYQQKSSQAPKLLFHYYDKDFNNEADTPDNFQSRRPNTSFCFLDIRSPGLGDTAMYLCATSRENVDPQGLGPNQPQHFGDGTRLSIL.

The rearrangement uses TRBV10-3 and TRBJ2-7, with 7 positions matching TRBD1. The CDR3 length is 13 residues. CDR1 ENHRY and CDR2 SYGVKD come from the germline V gene. V was clipped by 4 bases and J by 5 bases; unmatched bases: 5. CDR3 in amino acids: CAISAQQGNEQYF. The CDR3 DNA follows: TGTGCCATCAGTGCTCAACAGGGGAACGAGCAGTACTTC.

This sequence joins TRBV30 and TRBJ2-7; perhaps TRBD1 as D (5 bases). V lost 0 bases to trimming and J lost 6 bases, with 15 bases between them. There are 14 residues in the CDR3. Germline loops: CDR1 GTSNPN, CDR2 SVGIG (reference sequence). CDR3 sequence reads: CAWSVWGRKSEQYF. The CDR3 DNA reads as TGTGCCTGGAGTGTCTGGGGCAGAAAGTCCGAGCAGTACTTC.

This clone was observed a single time. The V call is TRBV7-9, the J call TRBJ2-1; TRBD2 matches at 9 bases. Germline CDR1 and CDR2: SEHNR and FQNEAQ (reference sequence). With 2 bases clipped from V and 2 bases from J, the junction kept 4 bases outside the gene matches. This CDR3 comprises 16 residues. Written as DNA, the CDR3 is TGTGCCAGCAGCTTACAGGCGGGAGGGGCCTACAATGAGCAGTTCTTC. The encoded protein is CASSLQAGGAYNEQFF.

CDR3 region: CASREGYNEQFF. The CDR3 DNA reads TGTGCCAGCAGAGAAGGTTACAATGAGCAGTTCTTC. The chain carries TRBV4-2 and TRBJ2-1; D is unclear. CDR3 length: 12 amino acids. With 6 bases removed from V and 4 bases from J, the gap between germline ends came to 7 bases. Germline CDR1 LGHNA, CDR2 YNFKEQ.

V is TRBV6-5 and J is TRBJ1-3; TRBD1 aligns across 8 bases. With V trimmed by 4 bases and J by 4 bases, 3 bases remained unmatched. Germline CDR1 MNHEY, CDR2 SVGAGI. CDR3 length equals 14 residues. The CDR3 is CASSLTGDGNTIYF. CDR3 DNA: TGTGCCAGCAGTTTGACAGGGGACGGAAACACCATATATTTT.

V and J are TRBV19 and TRBJ1-2, with 8 bases aligning to TRBD1. Losses at the gene ends were 4 bases for V and 8 bases for J; bases not matched to a gene: 6. This CDR3 is 13 amino acids long. Germline loops: CDR1 LNHDA, CDR2 SQIVND (reference sequence). The CDR3 reads CASSTRQGLGYTF. CDR3 in DNA: TGTGCCAGTAGTACCCGACAGGGGCTAGGCTACACCTTC. Together with reference TRBV19 and TRBJ1-2, the CDR3 gives the full variable domain: DGGITQSPKYLFRKEGQNVTLSCEQNLNHDAMYWYRQDPGQGLRLIYYSQIVNDFQKGDIAEGYSVSREKKESFPLTVTSAQKNPTAFYLCASSTRQGLGYTFGSGTRLTVV.

The chain couples TRBV28 to TRBJ2-4; D unclear. Trimming cost V 6 bases and J 0 bases, with 15 bases left between them. The germline gives CDR1 MDHEN, CDR2 SYDVKM. This CDR3 has 16 amino acids. CDR3 in DNA: TGTGCCAGCAGCCTCCGAGTTCCCCTAGCCAAAAACATTCAGTACTTC. It specifies CASSLRVPLAKNIQYF.

The chain couples TRBV28 to TRBJ1-3; 8 bases fit TRBD1. J lost 5 bases, V lost 1 base, and 1 base had no gene match. This CDR3 comprises 14 residues. Germline assignment: CDR1 MDHEN and CDR2 SYDVKM. The CDR3 spells CASSLSGGRNTIYF. As DNA, the CDR3 is TGTGCCAGCAGTTTATCAGGGGGCAGAAACACCATATATTTT.

The V gene is TRBV9, the J gene TRBJ2-2; TRBD2 aligns across 10 bases. V dropped 5 bases and J dropped 0; count of bases not matched to a gene: 4. Germline V gene data show CDR1 as SGDLS and CDR2 as YYNGEE. CDR3 length: 16 amino acids. The CDR3 bases are TGTGCCAGCAGTCGCGGACTAGCGGCGAACACCGGGGAGCTGTTTTTT. It is translated as CASSRGLAANTGELFF.

The CDR3 is CASSSGGTEAFF. DNA of the CDR3: TGTGCCAGCAGTTCAGGGGGCACTGAAGCTTTCTTT. This chain joins TRBV6-6 and TRBJ1-1; 7 bases are a match to TRBD1. CDR3 size: 12 residues. The junction had 0 bases not matched to a gene; V was cut back by 4 bases and J by 4 bases. Per germline, CDR1 MNHNY and CDR2 SVGAGI (reference sequence).

The chain joins TRBV18 to TRBJ2-1; D possibly corresponds to TRBD2 (6 bases). The CDR3 consists of 14 residues. Trimming left V 3 bases short and J 6 bases short, with 12 bases between. CDR1 is KGHSH, CDR2 LQKENI, per germline. CDR3 coding DNA: TGTGCCAGCTCACCGGGACTCTCGTCCAATGAGCAGTTCTTC. Amino acids: CASSPGLSSNEQFF.

This clone appeared once. The J gene is TRBJ1-1, the V gene TRBV6-5, with D maybe TRBD1 (5 bases). This CDR3 has 14 residues. V shed 7 bases and J shed 1 base, with 13 bases lying between them. Per germline, CDR1 MNHEY and CDR2 SVGAGI. CDR3 in DNA: TGTGCCAGCACTTCCCCCGGGGGGAACACTGAAGCTTTCTTT. Protein: CASTSPGGNTEAFF.

This chain joins TRBV9 and TRBJ2-7; 9 positions agree with TRBD2. Germline V CDR1 and CDR2: SGDLS, YYNGEE. CDR3 length equals 15 residues. Trimming removed 3 bases from V and 7 bases from J; junction bases left unmatched: 11. This CDR3 is CASSAAGTSPREQYF. CDR3 DNA sequence: TGTGCCAGCAGCGCTGCCGGGACTAGCCCAAGGGAGCAGTACTTC.

This rearrangement joins TRBV5-4 to TRBJ2-3; TRBD2 matches at 10 bases. J lost 6 bases, V lost 2 bases, and 12 bases had no gene match. The germline gives CDR1 SGHNT, CDR2 YYREEE (reference sequence). The CDR3 is 17 residues long. As DNA, the CDR3 is TGTGCCAGCAGCTTTTTTGGGTCTAGCGGGAGTACTGATACGCAGTATTTT. As protein: CASSFFGSSGSTDTQYF.

CDR3 region: CASSESRDREFF. The CDR3 DNA reads TGTGCCAGCAGTGAATCCCGGGACAGGGAGTTCTTC. This chain uses TRBV25-1 with TRBJ2-1; 9 bases are shared with TRBD1. This CDR3 spans 12 amino acids. Germline V CDR1 and CDR2: MGHDK, SYGVNS. Trimming at V came to 1 base and at J to 14 bases, leaving 3 bases not matched to a gene. Supplemented by reference TRBV25-1 and TRBJ2-1, the full variable domain reads EADIYQTPRYLVIGTGKKITLECSQTMGHDKMYWYQQDPGMELHLIHYSYGVNSTEKGDLSSESTVSRIRTEHFPLTLESARPSHTSQYLCASSESRDREFFGPGTRLTVL.

This chain joins TRBV6-1 and TRBJ2-3, with no clear D. Deletions cut 1 base from V and 0 bases from J, with 8 bases between. This CDR3 contains 15 residues. In germline, CDR1 is MNHNS, CDR2 SASEGT. In DNA form, the CDR3 reads TGTGCCAGCAGTGAAGGGGCTAAGAGCACAGATACGCAGTATTTT. This sequence encodes CASSEGAKSTDTQYF.

This clone was counted only a few times. The V call is TRBV27, the J call TRBJ2-7; D is ambiguous. Deletions cut 5 bases from V and 7 bases from J, with 12 bases between. Germline CDR1 is MNHEY and CDR2 is SMNVEV (reference sequence). There are 12 residues in the CDR3. This CDR3 is CASSQRLGEQYF. The CDR3 DNA reads as TGTGCCAGCAGTCAAAGACTTGGGGAGCAGTACTTC.

The V call is TRBV18, the J call TRBJ2-7; D remains ambiguous. With 3 bases removed from V and 2 bases from J, the gap between germline ends came to 5 bases. The germline V gene has CDR1 KGHSH and CDR2 LQKENI. This CDR3 has 12 residues. For the CDR3, the DNA is TGTGCCAGCTCACCGGCGACCTACGAGCAGTACTTC. This translates into CASSPATYEQYF. Based on the CDR3 plus reference TRBV18 and TRBJ2-7, the full variable domain is NAGVMQNPRHLVRRRGQEARLRCSPMKGHSHVYWYRQLPEEGLKFMVYLQKENIIDESGMPKERFSAEFPKEGPSILRIQQVVRGDSAAYFCASSPATYEQYFGPGTRLTVT.

V usage is TRBV11-2 and J usage is TRBJ1-1; D may be TRBD1 (5 bases). Germline V gene lookup returns CDR1 SGHAT and CDR2 FQNNGV. The length of the CDR3 is 13 residues. The ends were cut back, 5 bases at V and 5 bases at J, with 12 bases in the middle. CDR3 sequence: CASSRTGGTEAFF. The CDR3 nucleotides are TGTGCCAGCAGCAGGACGGGGGGAACTGAAGCTTTCTTT. The full variable domain, its missing parts supplied by reference TRBV11-2 and TRBJ1-1, is EAGVAQSPRYKIIEKRQSVAFWCNPISGHATLYWYQQILGQGPKLLIQFQNNGVVDDSQLPKDRFSAERLKGVDSTLKIQPAKLEDSAVYLCASSRTGGTEAFFGQGTRLTVV.

The V call is TRBV28, the J call TRBJ2-1; TRBD2 matches at 7 bases. The CDR3 spans 16 residues. J gave up 7 bases and V 3 bases, and 12 bases lay outside the gene matches. Germline V lookup: CDR1 MDHEN, CDR2 SYDVKM. In DNA, the CDR3 is TGTGCCAGCAGTTTCACCCGCGCGGGAGTGCAGAATGAGCAGTTCTTC. Translating it yields CASSFTRAGVQNEQFF.